The 20 T cell receptor beta chains below were found in one sample sequenced in a study of T-cell reconstitution after alpha-beta-depleted transplantation in children. Construction of the TCRbeta library involved unique molecular identifiers. TCRdb called the PCR reads again in MiXCR, with one record for every CDR3 protein. The data contain around 440,000 distinct CDR3 sequences, approximately 10% of them singletons. The specimen comprised PBMCs, sampled before TCRalphabeta/CD19-depleted stem cell transplant. The receptors were gathered from a child aged 2 to 10 with inherited bone marrow failure, due to receive a stem cell transplant.

This chain connects TRBV7-2 to TRBJ2-2; 11 bases match TRBD2. The CDR3 totals 17 residues. The V and J ends lost 4 bases and 6 bases, in that order; junction bases with no gene match: 10. Germline V CDR1 and CDR2: SGHTA, FQGNSA. In DNA, the CDR3 is TGTGCCAGCAGCTACCGCCGCCTAGCGGGAGGTGCCGGGGAGCTGTTTTTT. It translates to CASSYRRLAGGAGELFF.

This chain joins TRBV11-2 and TRBJ2-1; tentative D call: TRBD2 (5 bases). Germline values: CDR1 SGHAT, CDR2 FQNNGV. Trimming removed 1 base at V and 4 bases at J, with 8 bases between. The CDR3 runs 14 residues. CDR3 sequence reads: CASSLAGFYNEQFF. CDR3 bases: TGTGCCAGCAGCTTAGCGGGGTTTTACAATGAGCAGTTCTTC. Drawing the rest from reference TRBV11-2 and TRBJ2-1, the complete variable domain is EAGVAQSPRYKIIEKRQSVAFWCNPISGHATLYWYQQILGQGPKLLIQFQNNGVVDDSQLPKDRFSAERLKGVDSTLKIQPAKLEDSAVYLCASSLAGFYNEQFFGPGTRLTVL.

As to this clonotype: A much larger clone lies one base from this, so it may be a read error. This chain joins TRBV7-9 and TRBJ2-3, with TRBD1 matching over 9 bases. This CDR3 has 15 residues. Germline CDR1 and CDR2: SEHNR and FQNEAQ (reference sequence). Trimming cost V 3 bases and J 7 bases; bases outside gene matches: 8. The CDR3 nucleotides are TGTGCCAGCAGCTTTCTATCACAGGGGGCGAATACGCAGTATTTT. Translation: CASSFLSQGANTQYF.

This clonotype was seen many times. The J gene is TRBJ2-7, the V gene TRBV16; TRBD2 matches 10 bases. Looked up from germline, CDR1 is KGHSY and CDR2 is FQNENV. The CDR3 is 16 residues long. Trimming cost V 4 bases and J 4 bases; bases outside gene matches: 10. The CDR3 region is CASSPAMASGSYEQYF. The CDR3 DNA follows: TGTGCCAGCAGCCCGGCGATGGCTAGCGGGAGTTACGAGCAGTACTTC.

This clonotype was observed many times. The chain recombines TRBV27 with TRBJ2-3; TRBD2 aligns across 11 bases. Germline V gene lookup returns CDR1 MNHEY and CDR2 SMNVEV (reference sequence). CDR3 size: 16 residues. V lost 5 bases and J lost 5; bases outside the gene matches: 9. The CDR3 coding sequence is TGTGCCAGCAGTGAAGTAGCGGGAGGGCCGGGAGATACGCAGTATTTT. Protein: CASSEVAGGPGDTQYF.

This clonotype was observed at least ten times. The gene calls are TRBV15 and TRBJ2-7; 9 nucleotides align to TRBD1. V gave up 0 bases and J gave up 6 bases; unmatched junction bases: 6. The CDR3 runs 15 residues. Germline V CDR1 and CDR2: LNHNV, YYDKDF (reference sequence). CDR3 bases: TGTGCCACCAGCAGAGATTGGGGACAGGGTACCGAGCAGTACTTC. Translation gives CATSRDWGQGTEQYF.

This clonotype has ten or more counts. The V gene is TRBV27, the J gene TRBJ2-4; D possibly corresponds to TRBD2 (5 bases). The germline V gene has CDR1 MNHEY and CDR2 SMNVEV (reference sequence). The CDR3 covers 15 residues. Trimming removed 0 bases at V and 5 bases at J, with 11 bases between. The CDR3 loop is CASSLSRELENIQYF. Here the CDR3 DNA reads TGTGCCAGCAGTTTATCCCGGGAATTAGAAAACATTCAGTACTTC.

This clonotype was detected ten times or more. V usage is TRBV5-1 and J usage is TRBJ2-5; D is unclear. Germline CDR1 SGHRS, CDR2 YFSETQ. The ends were cut back, 0 bases at V and 5 bases at J, with 8 bases in the middle. CDR3 length equals 13 residues. CDR3 nucleotide sequence: TGCGCCAGCAGCTTGGCCCCTCGGGAGACCCAGTACTTC. This sequence encodes CASSLAPRETQYF.

This sequence joins TRBV27 and TRBJ2-5, with D possibly being TRBD1 (5 bases). Germline values: CDR1 MNHEY, CDR2 SMNVEV (reference sequence). The CDR3 is made up of 14 amino acids. Deletions cut 2 bases from V and 5 bases from J, with 12 bases between. The CDR3 loop is CASSLVGRVETQYF. Here the CDR3 DNA reads TGTGCCAGCAGTTTAGTAGGCAGGGTGGAGACCCAGTACTTC.

This clonotype was seen only once. The chain has TRBV7-9 and TRBJ1-3; no reliable D call. Per the germline V gene, CDR1 is SEHNR and CDR2 is FQNEAQ (reference sequence). Trimming took 10 bases from V and 0 from J, leaving 7 bases between them. The CDR3 is made up of 12 amino acids. The CDR3, as DNA: TGTGCCACCCGGTACTCTGGAAACACCATATATTTT. This translates into CATRYSGNTIYF.

This clonotype was detected ten times or more. This chain links TRBV7-9 with TRBJ2-3, with D perhaps TRBD2 (6 bases). This CDR3 has 15 amino acids. Germline-derived CDR1 and CDR2 are SEHNR and FQNEAQ (reference sequence). Trimming cost V 3 bases and J 2 bases, with 12 bases left between them. The CDR3 DNA reads TGTGCCAGCAGCTTGGGACTCCCCACCACAGATACGCAGTATTTT. This codes for CASSLGLPTTDTQYF.

Ten or more counts support this clonotype. The chain employs TRBV5-1 and TRBJ2-2, with D unresolved. The CDR3 has 16 residues. The V and J ends lost 0 bases and 3 bases respectively, with 12 bases between them. Germline values: CDR1 SGHRS, CDR2 YFSETQ. The chain's CDR3 is CASSLEASMYTGELFF. CDR3 nucleotides: TGCGCCAGCAGCTTGGAGGCCAGTATGTACACCGGGGAGCTGTTTTTT. Full variable domain (rest looked up from reference TRBV5-1 and TRBJ2-2): KAGVTQTPRYLIKTRGQQVTLSCSPISGHRSVSWYQQTPGQGLQFLFEYFSETQRNKGNFPGRFSGRQFSNSRSEMNVSTLELGDSALYLCASSLEASMYTGELFFGEGSRLTVL.

This clonotype was counted a single time. J is TRBJ1-2 and V is TRBV20-1; 11 nucleotides align to TRBD1. J lost 4 bases, V lost 5 bases, and 6 bases had no gene match. Germline CDR1 and CDR2: DFQATT and SNEGSKA (reference sequence). The CDR3 contains 14 residues. The CDR3 protein is CSAPGTGGGYGYTF. As DNA, the CDR3 is TGCAGTGCTCCAGGGACAGGGGGAGGCTATGGCTACACCTTC.

This clonotype was observed a few times. The chain joins TRBV5-6 to TRBJ2-2, with D tentatively TRBD2 (6 bases). Trimming shortened V by 4 bases and J by 0 bases, and 19 bases separated the two germline ends. The length of the CDR3 is 18 residues. Germline CDR1 SGHDT, CDR2 YYEEEE. CDR3 bases: TGTGCCAGCAGCCCGGGTGGGTCCCGGGGGACGAACACCGGGGAGCTGTTTTTT. This encodes CASSPGGSRGTNTGELFF.

Comments on this clonotype: With a much larger clone just one base away, this may be a read error. The genes are TRBV7-9 and TRBJ2-7, with D maybe TRBD1 (5 bases). CDR1 and CDR2 from the germline V gene are SEHNR and FQNEAQ (reference sequence). This CDR3 is 13 amino acids long. Trimming cost V 7 bases and J 3 bases, with 13 bases left between them. CDR3 region: CASIAGTGYEQYF. The DNA of the CDR3 is TGTGCCAGCATCGCAGGTACAGGCTACGAGCAGTACTTC.

The sample holds many counts of this clonotype. V and J are TRBV4-1 and TRBJ2-3; TRBD1 agrees at 9 bases. Germline V gene lookup returns CDR1 MGHRA and CDR2 YSYEKL. V was clipped by 3 bases and J by 2 bases; unmatched bases: 3. The length of the CDR3 is 15 residues. The CDR3 bases are TGCGCCAGCAGCCACGGGGACAGGGTCACAGATACGCAGTATTTT. This encodes CASSHGDRVTDTQYF.

This clonotype has at least ten counts. The chain couples TRBV6-5 to TRBJ2-3, with D unresolved. Per the germline V gene, CDR1 is MNHEY and CDR2 is SVGAGI. CDR3 size: 17 residues. V was clipped by 0 bases and J by 0 bases, with 13 bases between them. CDR3 in DNA: TGTGCCAGCAGTTACTCTGGTAGTGTACTTAGCACAGATACGCAGTATTTT. Its translation is CASSYSGSVLSTDTQYF.

Ten or more counts support this clonotype. This chain connects TRBV12-3 or TRBV12-4 to TRBJ2-2; 10 positions match TRBD1. CDR3 size: 15 residues. Losses at the gene ends were 4 bases for V and 4 bases for J; bases not matched to a gene: 3. In DNA, the CDR3 is TGTGCCAGCAGTTCCCGGGACAGGGGCACCGGGGAGCTGTTTTTT. Protein: CASSSRDRGTGELFF.

Note on this clonotype: A much larger clone lies one base from this, so it may be a read error. CDR3 protein: CASSENSGRGGDTQYF. The CDR3, as DNA: TGCGCCAGCAGTGAGAATAGCGGGAGGGGGGGAGATACGCAGTATTTT. V and J are TRBV10-2 and TRBJ2-3; 11 nucleotides match TRBD2. Germline CDR1 is WSHSY and CDR2 is SAAADI. The CDR3 spans 16 residues. After removal of 2 bases from V and 5 bases from J, the junction contained 6 bases not matched to a gene.

In DNA form, the CDR3 reads TGCAGCGTGTTGGGACTAGCGGACTCCTACGAGCAGTACTTC. It is translated as CSVLGLADSYEQYF. The V call is TRBV29-1, the J call TRBJ2-7; 11 bases line up with TRBD2. With V trimmed by 6 bases and J by 0 bases, 4 bases remained unmatched. This CDR3 region has 14 residues. The germline CDR1 and CDR2 sequences are SQVTM and ANQGSEA.